This T cell receptor beta chain is from a study of T cells after yellow fever vaccination. Study details: In the case of low-cell-number fractions, SMART-Seq v4 Ultra Low Input was used for preparation.

This CDR3 has 15 residues. The V gene lost 1 base and the J gene lost 6 bases, with 16 bases spanning the gap. Germline-derived CDR1 and CDR2 are MGHRA and YSYEKL. This clonotype has more than one count but fewer than ten. TCRdb re-derived calls from the 5' RACE reads in MiXCR, one entry per CDR3 protein. In the table there are about 320,000 distinct CDR3 sequences, around 4.5% of which are singletons. The receptor was derived from a man aged 18 to 35 who received the YFV17D yellow fever vaccine. Sequenced here: PBMCs, sampled 15 days after the yellow fever booster vaccination. The gene calls are TRBV4-1 and TRBJ2-7; TRBD2 is a possible D gene (5 bases). CDR3 region: CASSQGLLGRGEQYV. The CDR3 coding sequence is TGCGCCAGCAGCCAAGGCCTCCTCGGACGGGGCGAGCAGTACGTC.